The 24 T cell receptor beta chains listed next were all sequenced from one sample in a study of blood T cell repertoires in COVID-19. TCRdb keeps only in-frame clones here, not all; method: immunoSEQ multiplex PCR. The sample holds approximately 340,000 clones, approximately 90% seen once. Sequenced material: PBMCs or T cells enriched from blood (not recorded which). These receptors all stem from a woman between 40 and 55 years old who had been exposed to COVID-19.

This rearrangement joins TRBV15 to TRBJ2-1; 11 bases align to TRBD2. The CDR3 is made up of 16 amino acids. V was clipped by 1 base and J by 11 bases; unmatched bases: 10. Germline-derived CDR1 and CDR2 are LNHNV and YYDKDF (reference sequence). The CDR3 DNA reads TGTGCCACCAGCAGAGGCTCTAGCGGGGGGACCCAGAAGCAGTTCTTC. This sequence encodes CATSRGSSGGTQKQFF.

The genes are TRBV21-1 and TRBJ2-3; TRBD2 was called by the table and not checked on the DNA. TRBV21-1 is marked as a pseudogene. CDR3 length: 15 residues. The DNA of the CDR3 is TGTGCCAGCAGCAAAGCCGACTACCACACAGATACGCAGTATTTT. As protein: CASSKADYHTDTQYF.

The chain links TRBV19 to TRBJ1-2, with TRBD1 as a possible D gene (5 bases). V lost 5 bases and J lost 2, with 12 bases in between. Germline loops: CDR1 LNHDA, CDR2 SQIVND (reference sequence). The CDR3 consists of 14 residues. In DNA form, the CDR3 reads TGTGCCAGTAGTCCCCAAGGGGCGAACTATGGCTACACCTTC. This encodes CASSPQGANYGYTF.

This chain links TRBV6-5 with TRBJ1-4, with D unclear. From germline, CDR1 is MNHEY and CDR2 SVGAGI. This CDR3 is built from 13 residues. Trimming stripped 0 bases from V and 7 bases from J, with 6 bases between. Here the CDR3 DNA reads TGTGCCAGCAGTTACTCAGAGGGTGAAAAACTGTTTTTT. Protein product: CASSYSEGEKLFF.

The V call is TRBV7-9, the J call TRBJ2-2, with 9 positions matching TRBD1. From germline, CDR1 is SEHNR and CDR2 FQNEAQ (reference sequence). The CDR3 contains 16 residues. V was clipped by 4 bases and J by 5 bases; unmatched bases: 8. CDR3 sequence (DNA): TGTGCCAGCAGCTCGAGGACAGGGGAGGTGACCGGGGAGCTGTTTTTT. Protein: CASSSRTGEVTGELFF.

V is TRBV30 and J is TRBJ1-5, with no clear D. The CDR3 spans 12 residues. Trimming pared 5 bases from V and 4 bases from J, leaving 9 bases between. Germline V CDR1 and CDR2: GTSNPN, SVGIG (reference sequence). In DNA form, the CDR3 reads TGTGCCTGGGGACGGTTAAATCAGCCCCAGCATTTT. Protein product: CAWGRLNQPQHF.

The chain's CDR3 is CASSFGGIGYGYTF. The CDR3 nucleotides are TGTGCCAGCAGCTTTGGGGGGATCGGCTATGGCTACACCTTC. This sequence joins TRBV7-9 and TRBJ1-2, with a tentative D call TRBD1 (5 bases). The CDR3 totals 14 residues. Germline CDR1 SEHNR, CDR2 FQNEAQ (reference sequence). Trimming pared 3 bases from V and 4 bases from J, leaving 12 bases between.

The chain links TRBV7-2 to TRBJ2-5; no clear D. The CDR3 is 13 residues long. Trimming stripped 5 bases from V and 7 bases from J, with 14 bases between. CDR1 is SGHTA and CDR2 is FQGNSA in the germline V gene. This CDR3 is CASSRGGLWTQYF. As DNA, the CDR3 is TGTGCCAGCAGCCGAGGCGGCTTATGGACCCAGTACTTC. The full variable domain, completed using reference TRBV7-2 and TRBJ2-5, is GAGVSQSPSNKVTEKGKDVELRCDPISGHTALYWYRQSLGQGLEFLIYFQGNSAPDKSGLPSDRFSAERTGGSVSTLTIQRTQQEDSAVYLCASSRGGLWTQYFGPGTRLLVL.

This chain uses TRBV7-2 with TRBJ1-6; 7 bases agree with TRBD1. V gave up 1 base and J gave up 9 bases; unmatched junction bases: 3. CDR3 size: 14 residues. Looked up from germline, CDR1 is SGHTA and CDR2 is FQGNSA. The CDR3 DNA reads TGTGCCAGCAGCTTAGGGGACAGTCGTTCACCCCTCCACTTT. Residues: CASSLGDSRSPLHF. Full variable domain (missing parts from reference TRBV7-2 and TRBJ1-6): GAGVSQSPSNKVTEKGKDVELRCDPISGHTALYWYRQSLGQGLEFLIYFQGNSAPDKSGLPSDRFSAERTGGSVSTLTIQRTQQEDSAVYLCASSLGDSRSPLHFGNGTRLTVT.

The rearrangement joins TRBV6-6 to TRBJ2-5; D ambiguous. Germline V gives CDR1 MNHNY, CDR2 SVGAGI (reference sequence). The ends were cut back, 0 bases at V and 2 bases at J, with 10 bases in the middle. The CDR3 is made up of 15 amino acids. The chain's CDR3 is CASSYSWAEQETQYF. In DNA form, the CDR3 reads TGTGCCAGCAGTTACTCATGGGCTGAGCAAGAGACCCAGTACTTC.

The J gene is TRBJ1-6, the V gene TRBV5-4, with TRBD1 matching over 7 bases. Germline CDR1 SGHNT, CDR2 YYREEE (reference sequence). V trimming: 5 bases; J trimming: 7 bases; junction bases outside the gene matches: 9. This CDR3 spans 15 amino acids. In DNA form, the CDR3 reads TGTGCCAGCAGACGAGGGGGCGCTGGGAATTCACCCCTCCACTTT. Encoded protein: CASRRGGAGNSPLHF. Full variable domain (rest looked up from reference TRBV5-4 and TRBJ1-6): ETGVTQSPTHLIKTRGQQVTLRCSSQSGHNTVSWYQQALGQGPQFIFQYYREEENGRGNFPPRFSGLQFPNYSSELNVNALELDDSALYLCASRRGGAGNSPLHFGNGTRLTVT.

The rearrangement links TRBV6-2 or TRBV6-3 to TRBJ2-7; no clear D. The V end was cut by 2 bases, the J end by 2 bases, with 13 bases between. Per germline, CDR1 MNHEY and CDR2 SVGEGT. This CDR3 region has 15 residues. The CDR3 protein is CASSYRSITAYEQYF. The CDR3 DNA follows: TGTGCCAGCAGTTACCGGTCCATTACGGCCTACGAGCAGTACTTC.

Here the CDR3 DNA reads TGCAGCGTTACTACAGGGGCCTCAGCTAACTATGGCTACACCTTC. Its protein product is CSVTTGASANYGYTF. This chain connects TRBV29-1 to TRBJ1-2, with 7 bases identical to TRBD1. With 5 bases clipped from V and 0 bases from J, the junction kept 9 bases outside the gene matches. The CDR3 consists of 15 residues. The germline V gene encodes CDR1 SQVTM and CDR2 ANQGSEA.

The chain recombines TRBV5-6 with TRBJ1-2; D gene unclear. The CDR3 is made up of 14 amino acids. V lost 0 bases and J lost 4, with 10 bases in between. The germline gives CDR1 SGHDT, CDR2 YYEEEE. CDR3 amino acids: CASSLEALPYGYTF. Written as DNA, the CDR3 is TGTGCCAGCAGCTTGGAAGCCCTCCCCTATGGCTACACCTTC.

Here the CDR3 reads CASSGSLAESTDTQYF. In nucleotides, the CDR3 is TGTGCCAGCAGTGGCTCACTAGCGGAGAGCACAGATACGCAGTATTTT. This sequence joins TRBV2 and TRBJ2-3; 8 bases are shared with TRBD2. The CDR3 has 16 residues. Losses at the gene ends were 4 bases for V and 0 bases for J; bases not matched to a gene: 6. Germline CDR1 is SNHLY and CDR2 is FYNNEI.

In DNA, the CDR3 is TGTGCCAGCAGCCCGGGACTCAGCTCCTATAATTCACCCCTCCACTTT. Translated: CASSPGLSSYNSPLHF. This rearrangement joins TRBV11-1 to TRBJ1-6; D might be TRBD1 (5 bases). The CDR3 covers 16 residues. CDR1 is SGHAT, CDR2 FQDESV, per germline (reference sequence). V was cut by 5 bases and J by 0 bases, with 11 bases left in between.

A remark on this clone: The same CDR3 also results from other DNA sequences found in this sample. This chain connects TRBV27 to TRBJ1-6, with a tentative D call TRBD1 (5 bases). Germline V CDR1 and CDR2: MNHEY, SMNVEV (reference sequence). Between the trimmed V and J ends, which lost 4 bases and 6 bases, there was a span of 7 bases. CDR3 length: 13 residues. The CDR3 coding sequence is TGTGCCAGCAGTTCCGGGGGTAATTCACCCCTCCACTTT. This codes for CASSSGGNSPLHF.

The CDR3 region is CASSHPEGSSGNTIYF. CDR3 bases: TGCGCCAGCAGCCATCCCGAGGGTTCCTCTGGAAACACCATATATTTT. This sequence joins TRBV4-1 and TRBJ1-3; unclear D gene. This CDR3 comprises 16 residues. Germline V CDR1 and CDR2: MGHRA, YSYEKL. V was clipped by 3 bases and J by 0 bases, with 12 bases between them.

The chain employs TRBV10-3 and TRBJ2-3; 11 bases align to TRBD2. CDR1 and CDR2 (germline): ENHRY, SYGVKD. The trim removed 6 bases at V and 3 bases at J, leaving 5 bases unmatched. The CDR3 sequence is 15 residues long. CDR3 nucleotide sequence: TGTGCCATCAGGGCCGGGACTAGCGGTACAGATACGCAGTATTTT. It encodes CAIRAGTSGTDTQYF.

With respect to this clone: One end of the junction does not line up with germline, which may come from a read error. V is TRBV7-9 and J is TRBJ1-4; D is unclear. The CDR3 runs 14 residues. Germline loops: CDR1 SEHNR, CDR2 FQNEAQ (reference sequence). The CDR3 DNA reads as TGTGCCAGCAGCCTAGCTCTGACGGGGGAAAAACTGTTTTTT. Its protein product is CASSLALTGEKLFF.

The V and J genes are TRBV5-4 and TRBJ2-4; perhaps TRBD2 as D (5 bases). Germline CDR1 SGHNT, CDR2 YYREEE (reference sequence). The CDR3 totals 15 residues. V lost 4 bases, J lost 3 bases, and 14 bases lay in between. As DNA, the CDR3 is TGTGCCAGCAGCCCGTACCAAGGAGGCAAAAACATTCAGTACTTC. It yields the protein CASSPYQGGKNIQYF.

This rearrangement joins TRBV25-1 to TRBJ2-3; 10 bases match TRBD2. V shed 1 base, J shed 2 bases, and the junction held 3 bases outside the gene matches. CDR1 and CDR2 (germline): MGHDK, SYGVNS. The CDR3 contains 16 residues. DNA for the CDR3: TGTGCCAGCAGTGAATTACTAGCGGGGTTCACAGATACGCAGTATTTT. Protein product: CASSELLAGFTDTQYF.

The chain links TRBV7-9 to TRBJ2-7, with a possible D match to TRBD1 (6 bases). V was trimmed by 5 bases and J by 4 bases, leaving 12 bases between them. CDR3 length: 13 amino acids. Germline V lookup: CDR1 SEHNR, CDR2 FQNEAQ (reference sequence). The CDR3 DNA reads TGTGCCAGCAGCCTAAGGGACATTTACGAGCAGTACTTC. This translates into CASSLRDIYEQYF.

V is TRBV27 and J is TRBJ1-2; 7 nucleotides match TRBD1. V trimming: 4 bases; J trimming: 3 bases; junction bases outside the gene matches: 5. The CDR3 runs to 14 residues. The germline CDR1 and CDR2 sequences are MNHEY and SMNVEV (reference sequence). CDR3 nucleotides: TGTGCCAGCAGTTCGACAGGGATCGACTATGGCTACACCTTC. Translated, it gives CASSSTGIDYGYTF.